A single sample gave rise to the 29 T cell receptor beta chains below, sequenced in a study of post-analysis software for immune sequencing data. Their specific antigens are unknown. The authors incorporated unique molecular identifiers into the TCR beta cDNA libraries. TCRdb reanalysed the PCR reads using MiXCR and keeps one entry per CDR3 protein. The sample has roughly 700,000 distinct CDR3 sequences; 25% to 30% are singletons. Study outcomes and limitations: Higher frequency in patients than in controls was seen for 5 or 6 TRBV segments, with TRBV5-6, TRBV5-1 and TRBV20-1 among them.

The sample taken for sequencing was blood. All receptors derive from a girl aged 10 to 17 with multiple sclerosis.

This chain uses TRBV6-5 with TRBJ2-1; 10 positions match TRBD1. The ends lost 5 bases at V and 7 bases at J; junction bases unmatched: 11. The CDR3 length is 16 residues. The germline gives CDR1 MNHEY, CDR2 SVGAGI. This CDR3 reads CASSPSPWTGGNEQFF. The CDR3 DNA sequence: TGTGCCAGCAGTCCCTCACCCTGGACAGGGGGAAATGAGCAGTTCTTC.

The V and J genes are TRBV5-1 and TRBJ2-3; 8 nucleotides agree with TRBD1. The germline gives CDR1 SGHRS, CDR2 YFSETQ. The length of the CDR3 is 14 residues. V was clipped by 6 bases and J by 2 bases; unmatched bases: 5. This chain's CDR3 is CASTTGGTTDTQYF. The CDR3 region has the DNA TGCGCCAGCACAACAGGGGGGACCACAGATACGCAGTATTTT.

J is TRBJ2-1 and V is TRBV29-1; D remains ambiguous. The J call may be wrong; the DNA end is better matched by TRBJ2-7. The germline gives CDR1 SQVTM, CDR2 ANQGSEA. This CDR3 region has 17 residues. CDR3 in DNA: TGCAGCGTTGACGGCTATCTTGCGACAACCTCCTACAATGAGCAGTACTTC. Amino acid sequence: CSVDGYLATTSYNEQYF.

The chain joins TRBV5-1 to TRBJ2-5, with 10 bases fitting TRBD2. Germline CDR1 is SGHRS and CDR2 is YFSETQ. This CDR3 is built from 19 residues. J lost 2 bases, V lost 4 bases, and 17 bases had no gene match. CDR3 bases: TGCGCCAGCAGCGACGGAGGGGGACTCGAAGCGGGAGGGCAAGAGACCCAGTACTTC. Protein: CASSDGGGLEAGGQETQYF. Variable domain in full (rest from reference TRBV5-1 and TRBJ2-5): KAGVTQTPRYLIKTRGQQVTLSCSPISGHRSVSWYQQTPGQGLQFLFEYFSETQRNKGNFPGRFSGRQFSNSRSEMNVSTLELGDSALYLCASSDGGGLEAGGQETQYFGPGTRLLVL.

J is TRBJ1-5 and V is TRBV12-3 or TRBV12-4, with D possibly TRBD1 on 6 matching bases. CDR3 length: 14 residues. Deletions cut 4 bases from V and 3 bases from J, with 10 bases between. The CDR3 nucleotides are TGTGCCAGCAGTTACACAGGGCTCAATCAGCCCCAGCATTTT. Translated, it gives CASSYTGLNQPQHF.

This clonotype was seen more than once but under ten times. The CDR3 here is CASSFHDRDQPQHF. The CDR3 region has the DNA TGTGCCAGCAGCTTCCATGACAGAGATCAGCCCCAGCATTTT. The genes are TRBV11-2 and TRBJ1-5; maybe TRBD1 (5 bases). Trimming left V 3 bases short and J 5 bases short, with 11 bases between. This CDR3 has 14 residues. Germline V lookup: CDR1 SGHAT, CDR2 FQNNGV.

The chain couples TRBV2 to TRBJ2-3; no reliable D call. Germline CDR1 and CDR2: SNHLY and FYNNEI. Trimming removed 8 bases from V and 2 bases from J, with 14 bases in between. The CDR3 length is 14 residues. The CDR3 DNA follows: TGTGCCAGCCGTTTATGGTTGCTCACAGATACGCAGTATTTT. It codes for CASRLWLLTDTQYF.

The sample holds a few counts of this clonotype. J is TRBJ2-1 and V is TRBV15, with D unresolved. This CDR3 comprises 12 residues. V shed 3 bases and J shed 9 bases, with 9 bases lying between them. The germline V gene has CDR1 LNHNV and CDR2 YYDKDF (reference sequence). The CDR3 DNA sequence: TGTGCCACCAGCAGTTCCTTTCCTGAGCAGTTCTTC. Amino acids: CATSSSFPEQFF.

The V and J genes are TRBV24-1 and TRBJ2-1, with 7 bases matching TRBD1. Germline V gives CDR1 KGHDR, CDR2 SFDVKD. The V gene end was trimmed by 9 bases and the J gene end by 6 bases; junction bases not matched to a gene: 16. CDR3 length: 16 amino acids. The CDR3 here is CATGPSMTGRCNEQFF. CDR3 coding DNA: TGTGCCACCGGACCTTCCATGACAGGGCGCTGCAATGAGCAGTTCTTC.

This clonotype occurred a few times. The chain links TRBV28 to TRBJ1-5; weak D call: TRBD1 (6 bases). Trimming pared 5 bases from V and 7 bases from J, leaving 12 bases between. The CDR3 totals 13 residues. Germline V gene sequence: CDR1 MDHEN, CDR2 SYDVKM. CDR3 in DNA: TGTGCCAGCAGTACAGGGAATCTACAGCCCCAGCATTTT. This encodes CASSTGNLQPQHF.

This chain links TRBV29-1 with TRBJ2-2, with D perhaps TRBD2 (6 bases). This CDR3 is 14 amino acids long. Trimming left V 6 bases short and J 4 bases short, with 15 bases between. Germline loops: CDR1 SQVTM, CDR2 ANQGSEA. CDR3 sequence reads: CSVIRGKFTGELFF. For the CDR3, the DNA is TGCAGCGTGATACGCGGGAAGTTCACCGGGGAGCTGTTTTTT.

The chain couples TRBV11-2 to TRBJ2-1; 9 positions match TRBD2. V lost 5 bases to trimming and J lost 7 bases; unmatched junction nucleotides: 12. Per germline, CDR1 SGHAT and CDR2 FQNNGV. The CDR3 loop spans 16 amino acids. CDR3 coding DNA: TGTGCCAGCAGCCGATATGAGTCTAGCGGGGCGAATGAGCAGTTCTTC. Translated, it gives CASSRYESSGANEQFF.

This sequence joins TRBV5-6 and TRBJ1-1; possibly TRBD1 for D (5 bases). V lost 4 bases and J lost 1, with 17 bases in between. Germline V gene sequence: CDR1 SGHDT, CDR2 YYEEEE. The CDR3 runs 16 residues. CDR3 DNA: TGTGCCAGCAGCGTGGGGGTTTTCCGGGGGAACACTGAAGCTTTCTTT. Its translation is CASSVGVFRGNTEAFF.

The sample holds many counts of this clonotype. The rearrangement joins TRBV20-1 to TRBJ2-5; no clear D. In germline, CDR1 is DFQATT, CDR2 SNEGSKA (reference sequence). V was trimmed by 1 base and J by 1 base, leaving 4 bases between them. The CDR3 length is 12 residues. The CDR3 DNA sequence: TGCAGTGCTAGAGGGTCCCAAGAGACCCAGTACTTC. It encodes CSARGSQETQYF.

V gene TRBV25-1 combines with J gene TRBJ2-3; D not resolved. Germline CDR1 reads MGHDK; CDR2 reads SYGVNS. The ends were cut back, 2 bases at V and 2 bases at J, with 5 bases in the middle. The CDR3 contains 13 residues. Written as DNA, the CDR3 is TGTGCCAGCAGTGAAGGATACACAGATACGCAGTATTTT. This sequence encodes CASSEGYTDTQYF.

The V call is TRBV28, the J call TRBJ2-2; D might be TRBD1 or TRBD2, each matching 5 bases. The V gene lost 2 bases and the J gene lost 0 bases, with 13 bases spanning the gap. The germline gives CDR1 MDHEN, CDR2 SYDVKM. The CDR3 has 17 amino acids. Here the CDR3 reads CASSLLGVNANTGELFF. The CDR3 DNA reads TGTGCCAGCAGTTTACTGGGGGTCAACGCGAACACCGGGGAGCTGTTTTTT.

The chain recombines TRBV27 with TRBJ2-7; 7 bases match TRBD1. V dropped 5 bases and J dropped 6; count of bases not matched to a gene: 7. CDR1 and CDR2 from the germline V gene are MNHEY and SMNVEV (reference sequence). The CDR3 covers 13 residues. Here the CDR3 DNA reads TGTGCCAGCAGTCCGGCGACAGGGAGCGAGCAGTACTTC. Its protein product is CASSPATGSEQYF.

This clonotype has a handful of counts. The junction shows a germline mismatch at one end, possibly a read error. In DNA, the CDR3 is TGTGCCAGCAGTGAATACGTCAACAATAAGCAGTTCTTC. Its translation: CASSEYVNNKQFF. The chain combines TRBV2 with TRBJ2-1; D gene ambiguous. Germline-derived CDR1 and CDR2 are SNHLY and FYNNEI. The CDR3 is 13 amino acids.

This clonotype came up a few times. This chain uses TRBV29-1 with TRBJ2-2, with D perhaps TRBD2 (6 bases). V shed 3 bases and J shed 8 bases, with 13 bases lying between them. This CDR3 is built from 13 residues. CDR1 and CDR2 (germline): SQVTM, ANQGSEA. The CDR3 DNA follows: TGCAGCGTTGATGGGACGGGAGCAGGGGAGCTGTTTTTT. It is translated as CSVDGTGAGELFF.

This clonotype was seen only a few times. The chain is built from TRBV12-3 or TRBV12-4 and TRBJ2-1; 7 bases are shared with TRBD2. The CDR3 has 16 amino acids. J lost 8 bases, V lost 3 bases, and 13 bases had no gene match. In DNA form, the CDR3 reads TGTGCCAGCAGTTTTACCGCCCGGGCGGGAGTACATGAGCAGTTCTTC. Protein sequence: CASSFTARAGVHEQFF.

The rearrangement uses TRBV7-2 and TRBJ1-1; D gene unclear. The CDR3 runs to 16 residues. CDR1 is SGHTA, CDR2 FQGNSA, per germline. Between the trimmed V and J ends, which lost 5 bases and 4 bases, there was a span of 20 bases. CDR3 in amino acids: CASSPVLSSFRTEAFF. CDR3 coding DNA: TGTGCCAGCAGCCCCGTCTTAAGCTCGTTTCGCACTGAAGCTTTCTTT.

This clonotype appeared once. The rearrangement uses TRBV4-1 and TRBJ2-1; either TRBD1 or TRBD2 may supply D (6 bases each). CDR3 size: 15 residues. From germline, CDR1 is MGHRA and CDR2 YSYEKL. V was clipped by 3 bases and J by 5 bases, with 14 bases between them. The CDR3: CASSQYLGGNNEQFF. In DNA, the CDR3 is TGCGCCAGCAGCCAGTATCTAGGGGGGAACAATGAGCAGTTCTTC.

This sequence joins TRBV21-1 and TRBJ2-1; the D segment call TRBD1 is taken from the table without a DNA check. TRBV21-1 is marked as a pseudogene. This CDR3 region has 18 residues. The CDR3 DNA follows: TGTGCCAGCAGCAAAGCGAGGTCAGGGGGCGGCTCCTACAATGAGCAGTTCTTC. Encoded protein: CASSKARSGGGSYNEQFF.

This CDR3 is CASSIRRGQRLGWGNGEQFF. As DNA, the CDR3 is TGTGCCAGCAGCATAAGACGGGGACAGCGACTAGGGTGGGGCAATGGTGAGCAGTTCTTC. The chain combines TRBV27 with TRBJ2-1; the D gene is possibly TRBD1 (7 bases). CDR1 and CDR2 (germline): MNHEY, SMNVEV (reference sequence). The CDR3 runs to 20 residues. With 6 bases removed from V and 9 bases from J, the gap between germline ends came to 36 bases.

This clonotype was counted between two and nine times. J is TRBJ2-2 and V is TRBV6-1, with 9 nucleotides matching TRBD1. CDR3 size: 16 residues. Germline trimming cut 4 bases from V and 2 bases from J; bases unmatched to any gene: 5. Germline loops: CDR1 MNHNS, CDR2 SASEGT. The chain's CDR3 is CASSVSGQGNTGELFF. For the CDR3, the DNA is TGTGCCAGCAGTGTATCGGGACAGGGAAACACCGGGGAGCTGTTTTTT.

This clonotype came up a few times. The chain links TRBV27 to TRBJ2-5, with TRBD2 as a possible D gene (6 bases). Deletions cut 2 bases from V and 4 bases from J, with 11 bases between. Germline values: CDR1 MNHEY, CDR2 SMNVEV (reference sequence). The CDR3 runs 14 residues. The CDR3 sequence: CASSLTGRGETQYF. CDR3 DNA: TGTGCCAGCAGTTTAACCGGGAGAGGAGAGACCCAGTACTTC.

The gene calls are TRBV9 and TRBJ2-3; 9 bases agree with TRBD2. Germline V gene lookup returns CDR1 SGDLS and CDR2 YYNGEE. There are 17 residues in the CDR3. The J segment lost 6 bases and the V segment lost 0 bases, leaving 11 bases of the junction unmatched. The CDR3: CASSVGVAGAHTDTQYF. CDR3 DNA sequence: TGTGCCAGCAGCGTAGGGGTAGCGGGGGCCCACACGGATACGCAGTATTTT.

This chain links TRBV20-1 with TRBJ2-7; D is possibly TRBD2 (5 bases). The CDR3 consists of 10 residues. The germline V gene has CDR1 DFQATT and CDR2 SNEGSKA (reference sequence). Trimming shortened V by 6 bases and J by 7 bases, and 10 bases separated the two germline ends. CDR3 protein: CSARGNEQYF. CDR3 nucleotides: TGCAGTGCCCGGGGAAATGAGCAGTACTTC.

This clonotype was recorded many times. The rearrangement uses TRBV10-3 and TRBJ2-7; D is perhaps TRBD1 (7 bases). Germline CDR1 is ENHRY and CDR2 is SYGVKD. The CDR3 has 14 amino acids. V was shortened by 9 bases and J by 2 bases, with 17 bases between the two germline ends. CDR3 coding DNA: TGTGCCATGCGGGCGGGGACAGAGACCTACGAGCAGTACTTC. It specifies CAMRAGTETYEQYF.